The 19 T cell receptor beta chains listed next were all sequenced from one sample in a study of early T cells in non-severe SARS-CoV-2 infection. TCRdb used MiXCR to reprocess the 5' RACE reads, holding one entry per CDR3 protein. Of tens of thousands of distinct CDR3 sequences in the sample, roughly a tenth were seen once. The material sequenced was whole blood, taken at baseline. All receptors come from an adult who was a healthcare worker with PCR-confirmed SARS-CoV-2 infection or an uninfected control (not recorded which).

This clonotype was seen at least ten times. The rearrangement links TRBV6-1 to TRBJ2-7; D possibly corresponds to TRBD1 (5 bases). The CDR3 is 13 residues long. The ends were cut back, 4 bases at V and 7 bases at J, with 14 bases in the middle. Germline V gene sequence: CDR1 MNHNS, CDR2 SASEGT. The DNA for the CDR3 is TGTGCCAGCAGTGCGAGACAGAATTTGGAGCAGTACTTC. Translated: CASSARQNLEQYF.

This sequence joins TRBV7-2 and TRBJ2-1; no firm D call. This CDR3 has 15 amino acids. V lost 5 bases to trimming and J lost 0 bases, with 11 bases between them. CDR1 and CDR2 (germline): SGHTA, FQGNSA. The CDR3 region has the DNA TGTGCCAGCAGCCCCGGTTCGGGCTCCTACAATGAGCAGTTCTTC. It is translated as CASSPGSGSYNEQFF.

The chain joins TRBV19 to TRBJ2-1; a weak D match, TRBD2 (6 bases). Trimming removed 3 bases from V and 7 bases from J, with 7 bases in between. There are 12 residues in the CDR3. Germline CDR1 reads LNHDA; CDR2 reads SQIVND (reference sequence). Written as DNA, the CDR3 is TGTGCCAGTAGTATTCGGGGGAATGAGCAGTTCTTC. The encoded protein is CASSIRGNEQFF.

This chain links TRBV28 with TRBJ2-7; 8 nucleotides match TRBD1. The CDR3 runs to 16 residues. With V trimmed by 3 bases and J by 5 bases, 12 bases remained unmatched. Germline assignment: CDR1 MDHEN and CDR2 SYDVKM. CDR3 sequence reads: CASSLLGSTGVDEQYF. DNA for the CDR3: TGTGCCAGCAGTTTGCTTGGCTCGACAGGGGTGGACGAGCAGTACTTC.

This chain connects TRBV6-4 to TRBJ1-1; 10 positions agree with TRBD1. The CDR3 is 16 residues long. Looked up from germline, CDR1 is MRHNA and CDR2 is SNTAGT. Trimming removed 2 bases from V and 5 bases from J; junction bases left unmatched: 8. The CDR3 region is CASSDTPGQGQTEAFF. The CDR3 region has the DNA TGTGCCAGCAGTGACACACCGGGACAGGGGCAAACTGAAGCTTTCTTT.

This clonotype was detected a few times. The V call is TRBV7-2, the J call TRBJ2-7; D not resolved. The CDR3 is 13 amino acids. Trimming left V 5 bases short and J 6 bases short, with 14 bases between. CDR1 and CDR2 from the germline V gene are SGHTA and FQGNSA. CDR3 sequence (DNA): TGTGCCAGCAGCCGCAATCCACTCGGCGAGCAGTACTTC. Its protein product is CASSRNPLGEQYF.

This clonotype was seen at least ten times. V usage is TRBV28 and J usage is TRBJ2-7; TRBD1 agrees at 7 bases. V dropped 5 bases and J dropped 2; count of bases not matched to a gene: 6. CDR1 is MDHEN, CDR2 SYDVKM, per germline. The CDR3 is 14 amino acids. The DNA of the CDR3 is TGTGCCAGCAGTCGACAGGGAATCCCCTACGAGCAGTACTTC. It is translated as CASSRQGIPYEQYF.

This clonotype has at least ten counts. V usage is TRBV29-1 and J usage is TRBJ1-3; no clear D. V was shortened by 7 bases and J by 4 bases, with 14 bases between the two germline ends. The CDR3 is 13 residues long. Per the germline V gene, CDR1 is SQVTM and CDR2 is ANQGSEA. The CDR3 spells CSALSGIGNTIYF. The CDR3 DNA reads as TGCAGCGCTTTGTCGGGGATCGGAAACACCATATATTTT.

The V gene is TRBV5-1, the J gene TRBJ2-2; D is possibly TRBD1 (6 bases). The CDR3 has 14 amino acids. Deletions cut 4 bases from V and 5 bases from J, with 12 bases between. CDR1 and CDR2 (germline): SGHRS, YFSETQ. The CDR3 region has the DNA TGCGCCAGCAGCCCCCGGGACACTACCGGGGAGCTGTTTTTT. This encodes CASSPRDTTGELFF. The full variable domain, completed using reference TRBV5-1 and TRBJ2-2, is KAGVTQTPRYLIKTRGQQVTLSCSPISGHRSVSWYQQTPGQGLQFLFEYFSETQRNKGNFPGRFSGRQFSNSRSEMNVSTLELGDSALYLCASSPRDTTGELFFGEGSRLTVL.

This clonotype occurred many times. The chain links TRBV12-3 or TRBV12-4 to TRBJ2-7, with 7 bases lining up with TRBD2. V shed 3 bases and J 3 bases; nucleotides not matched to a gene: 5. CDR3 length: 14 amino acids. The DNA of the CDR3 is TGTGCCAGCAGTTTTCTTGGGGACTACTACGAGCAGTACTTC. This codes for CASSFLGDYYEQYF.

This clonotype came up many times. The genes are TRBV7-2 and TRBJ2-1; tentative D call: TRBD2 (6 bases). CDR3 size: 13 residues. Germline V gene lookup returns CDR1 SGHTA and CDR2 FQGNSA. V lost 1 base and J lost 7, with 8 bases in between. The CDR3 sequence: CASSLVGGNEQFF. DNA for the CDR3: TGTGCCAGCAGCTTAGTGGGGGGAAATGAGCAGTTCTTC.

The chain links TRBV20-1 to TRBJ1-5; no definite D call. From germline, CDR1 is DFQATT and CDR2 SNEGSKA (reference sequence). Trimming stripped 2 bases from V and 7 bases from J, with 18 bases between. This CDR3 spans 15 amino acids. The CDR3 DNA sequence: TGCAGTGCTAGAAGGGTGTCAGCGGCGTGGCAGCCCCAGCATTTT. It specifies CSARRVSAAWQPQHF.

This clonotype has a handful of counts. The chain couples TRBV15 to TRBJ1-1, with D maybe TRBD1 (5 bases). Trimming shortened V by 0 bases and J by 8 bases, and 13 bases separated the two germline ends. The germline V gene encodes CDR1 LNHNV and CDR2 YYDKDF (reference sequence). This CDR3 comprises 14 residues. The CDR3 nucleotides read TGTGCCACCAGCAGAGATCTTGGGGACCAAGAAGCTTTCTTT. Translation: CATSRDLGDQEAFF.

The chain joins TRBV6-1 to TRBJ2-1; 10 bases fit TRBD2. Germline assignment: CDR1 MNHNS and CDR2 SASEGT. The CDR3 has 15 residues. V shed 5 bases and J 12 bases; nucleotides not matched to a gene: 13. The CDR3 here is CASSPQAGGPQRQFF. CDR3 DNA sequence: TGTGCCAGCAGTCCACAAGCGGGAGGGCCCCAAAGGCAGTTCTTC.

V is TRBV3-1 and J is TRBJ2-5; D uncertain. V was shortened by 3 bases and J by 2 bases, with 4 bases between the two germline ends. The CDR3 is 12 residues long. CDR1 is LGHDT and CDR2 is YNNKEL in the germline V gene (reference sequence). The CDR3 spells CASSHRQETQYF. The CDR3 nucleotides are TGTGCCAGCAGCCACAGACAAGAGACCCAGTACTTC.

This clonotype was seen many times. Written as DNA, the CDR3 is TGCGCCAGCAGCCCAACCGGGACAGGGGGCCCAGATACGCAGTATTTT. Translated, it gives CASSPTGTGGPDTQYF. The chain is built from TRBV5-1 and TRBJ2-3; 12 bases agree with TRBD1. Germline trimming cut 4 bases from V and 4 bases from J; bases unmatched to any gene: 7. The CDR3 totals 16 residues. Germline V gives CDR1 SGHRS, CDR2 YFSETQ.

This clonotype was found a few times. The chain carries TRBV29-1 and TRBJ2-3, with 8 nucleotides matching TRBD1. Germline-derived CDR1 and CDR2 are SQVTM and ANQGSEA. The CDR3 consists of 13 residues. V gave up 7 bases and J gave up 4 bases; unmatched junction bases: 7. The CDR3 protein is CSGQGARADTQYF. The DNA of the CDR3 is TGCAGCGGCCAGGGGGCTAGGGCAGATACGCAGTATTTT.

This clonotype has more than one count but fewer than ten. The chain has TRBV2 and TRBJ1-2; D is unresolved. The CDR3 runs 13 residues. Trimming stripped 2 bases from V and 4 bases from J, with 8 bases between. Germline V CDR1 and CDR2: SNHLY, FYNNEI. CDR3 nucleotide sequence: TGTGCCAGCAGTGAACGGGAGGGCTATGGCTACACCTTC. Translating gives CASSEREGYGYTF.

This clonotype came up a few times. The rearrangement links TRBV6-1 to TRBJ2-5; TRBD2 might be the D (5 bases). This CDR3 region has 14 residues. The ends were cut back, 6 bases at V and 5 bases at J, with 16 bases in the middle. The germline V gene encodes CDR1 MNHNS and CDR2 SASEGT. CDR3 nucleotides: TGTGCCAGCAGCACGCTAGCTTCTAAGGAGACCCAGTACTTC. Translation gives CASSTLASKETQYF.